This T cell receptor beta chain was found in a study of blood T cell repertoires in COVID-19. For the study at large: COVID-19 samples from acute and convalescent phases originated in the United States, Italy and Spain. The analysed material was cDNA or gDNA that came from T cells, B-cell-depleted T cells, or PBMCs.

Using immunoSEQ multiplex PCR, the repertoire was profiled, and TCRdb retains in-frame clones only, with some absent. The data hold 180,000 or so clones, with around 83% observed a single time. The CDR3 length is 15 residues. From germline, CDR1 is KGHSH and CDR2 LQKENI. The junction had 6 bases not matched to a gene; V was cut back by 5 bases and J by 7 bases. The clonotype comes from a woman between 50 and 59 years old in a cohort exposed to, infected with or recovered from COVID-19 (not recorded which). The sample taken for sequencing was PBMCs or T cells enriched from blood (not recorded which). The genes are TRBV18 and TRBJ1-4, with 11 bases fitting TRBD1. The CDR3 coding sequence is TGTGCCAGCTCAGAAGGACAGGGGGCCGGTGAAAAACTGTTTTTT. Translating gives CASSEGQGAGEKLFF.